Given below is one T cell receptor beta chain in context. The antigen is unknown. This CDR3 is also generated by other DNA sequences in the sample. The data were taken from a study of cytotoxic CD8 clonotypes in ibrutinib-treated CLL. Across the whole study: Investigators collected response samples after a median about twelve months of treatment, range 6 to 36. Study-wide findings and caveats: At the start, clonality exceeded age-matched healthy donors and followed circulating CD8+ T-cell counts.

Libraries were prepared by immunoSEQ multiplex PCR; TCRdb keeps only in-frame clonotypes and omits some of them. The table records about 50,000 clones, roughly three fifths of them present only once. The V gene lost 4 bases and the J gene lost 2 bases, with 6 bases spanning the gap. The CDR3 extends over 12 amino acids. CDR1 is MGHDK, CDR2 SYGVNS, per germline. Sample: PBMCs, taken after 24 months of ibrutinib treatment. The sequence came from a human donor with chronic lymphocytic leukemia. The chain uses TRBV25-1 and TRBJ2-7; D not certain. This CDR3 is CASSGGTYEQYF. The CDR3 coding sequence is TGTGCCAGCAGTGGTGGGACCTACGAGCAGTACTTC.